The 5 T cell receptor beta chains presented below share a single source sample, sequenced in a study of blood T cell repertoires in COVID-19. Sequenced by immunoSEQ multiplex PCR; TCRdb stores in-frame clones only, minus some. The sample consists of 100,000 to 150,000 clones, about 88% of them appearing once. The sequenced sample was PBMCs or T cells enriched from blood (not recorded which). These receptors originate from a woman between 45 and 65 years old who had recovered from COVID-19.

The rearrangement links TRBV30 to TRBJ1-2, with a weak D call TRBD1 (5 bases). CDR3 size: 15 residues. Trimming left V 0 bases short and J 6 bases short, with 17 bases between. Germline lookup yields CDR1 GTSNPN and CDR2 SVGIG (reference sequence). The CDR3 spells CAWSVLVLQGHGYTF. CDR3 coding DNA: TGTGCCTGGAGTGTACTGGTTCTCCAGGGTCATGGCTACACCTTC.

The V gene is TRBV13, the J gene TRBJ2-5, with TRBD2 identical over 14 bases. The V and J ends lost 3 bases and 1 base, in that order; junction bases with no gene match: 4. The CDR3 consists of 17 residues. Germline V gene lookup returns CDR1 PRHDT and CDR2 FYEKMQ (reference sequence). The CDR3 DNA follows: TGTGCCAGCAGCTTTAGGACTAGCGGGGGGCTCCAAGAGACCCAGTACTTC. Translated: CASSFRTSGGLQETQYF.

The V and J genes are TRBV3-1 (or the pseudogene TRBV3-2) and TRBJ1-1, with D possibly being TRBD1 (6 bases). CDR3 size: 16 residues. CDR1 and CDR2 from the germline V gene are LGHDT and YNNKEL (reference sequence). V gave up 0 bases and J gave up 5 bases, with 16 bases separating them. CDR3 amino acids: CASSQDVGTGQTEAFF. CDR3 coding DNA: TGTGCCAGCAGCCAAGACGTCGGTACAGGGCAAACTGAAGCTTTCTTT.

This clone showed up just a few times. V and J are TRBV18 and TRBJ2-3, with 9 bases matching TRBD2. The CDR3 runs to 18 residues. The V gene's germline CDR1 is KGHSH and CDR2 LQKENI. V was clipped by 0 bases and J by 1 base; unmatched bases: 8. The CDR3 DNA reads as TGTGCCAGCTCACCACCGAATTTTGCTAGCGGGGGCACAGATACGCAGTATTTT. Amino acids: CASSPPNFASGGTDTQYF.

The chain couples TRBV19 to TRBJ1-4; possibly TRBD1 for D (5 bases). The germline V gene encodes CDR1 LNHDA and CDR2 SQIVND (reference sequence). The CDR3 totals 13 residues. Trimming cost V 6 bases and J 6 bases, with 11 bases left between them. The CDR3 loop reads CASSAGVYEKLFF. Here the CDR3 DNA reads TGTGCCAGTAGCGCGGGGGTATATGAAAAACTGTTTTTT.